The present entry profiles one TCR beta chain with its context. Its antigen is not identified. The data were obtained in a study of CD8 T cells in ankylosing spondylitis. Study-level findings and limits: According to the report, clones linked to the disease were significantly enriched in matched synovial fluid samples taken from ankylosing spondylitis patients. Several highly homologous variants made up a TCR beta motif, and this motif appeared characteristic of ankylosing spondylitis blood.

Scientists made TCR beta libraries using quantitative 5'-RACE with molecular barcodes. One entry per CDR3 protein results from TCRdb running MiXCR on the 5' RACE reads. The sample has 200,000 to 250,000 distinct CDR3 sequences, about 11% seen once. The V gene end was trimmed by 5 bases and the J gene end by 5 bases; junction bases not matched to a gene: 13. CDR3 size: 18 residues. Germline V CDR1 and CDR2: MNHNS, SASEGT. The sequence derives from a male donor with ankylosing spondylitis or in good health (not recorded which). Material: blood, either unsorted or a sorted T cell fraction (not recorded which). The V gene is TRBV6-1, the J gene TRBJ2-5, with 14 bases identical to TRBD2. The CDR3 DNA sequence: TGTGCCAGCAGTCCCTGGACTAGCGGGGGGTTGATCGGGGAGACCCAGTACTTC. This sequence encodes CASSPWTSGGLIGETQYF.